These 22 T cell receptor beta chains came from one sample sequenced in a study of cytomegalovirus exposure and HLA in healthy donors. Repertoires were generated with immunoSEQ multiplex PCR, while TCRdb's copy carries only in-frame clones and drops some. Among some 68,000 clones listed, over 85% were seen once. The sample was PBMCs. These receptors were taken from a man in his late teens or twenties in good health and CMV-seropositive.

The V and J genes are TRBV27 and TRBJ2-2; tentative D call: TRBD1 (5 bases). Trimming left V 3 bases short and J 3 bases short, with 8 bases between. This CDR3 region has 14 residues. Germline V CDR1 and CDR2: MNHEY, SMNVEV (reference sequence). CDR3: CASSFRVHTGELFF. The CDR3 coding sequence is TGTGCCAGCAGTTTCAGGGTCCACACCGGGGAGCTGTTTTTT.

The CDR3 DNA reads as TGTGCCAGCAGAACCGGGACAGGGGCGACTGAAGCTTTCTTT. Amino acids: CASRTGTGATEAFF. The rearrangement links TRBV9 to TRBJ1-1, with 10 bases aligning to TRBD1. Germline V gene sequence: CDR1 SGDLS, CDR2 YYNGEE. V lost 5 bases to trimming and J lost 5 bases; unmatched junction nucleotides: 6. This CDR3 spans 14 amino acids.

The rearrangement links TRBV7-9 to TRBJ2-7, with D possibly being TRBD1 (6 bases). Germline assignment: CDR1 SEHNR and CDR2 FQNEAQ (reference sequence). V was clipped by 5 bases and J by 3 bases, with 11 bases between them. The CDR3 length is 13 residues. The CDR3 region has the DNA TGTGCCAGCAGCCCCGGGACATACTACGAGCAGTACTTC. This sequence encodes CASSPGTYYEQYF. The full variable domain, in which reference TRBV7-9 and TRBJ2-7 provide the parts outside the CDR3, is DTGVSQNPRHKITKRGQNVTFRCDPISEHNRLYWYRQTLGQGPEFLTYFQNEAQLEKSRLLSDRFSAERPKGSFSTLEIQRTEQGDSAMYLCASSPGTYYEQYFGPGTRLTVT.

This sequence joins TRBV18 and TRBJ1-1, with D possibly matching TRBD1 (5 bases). The CDR3 is 13 residues long. V lost 5 bases and J 2 bases, leaving 9 bases between the germline ends. Germline loops: CDR1 KGHSH, CDR2 LQKENI. CDR3 protein: CASSLQANTEAFF. DNA for the CDR3: TGTGCCAGCTCATTACAGGCTAACACTGAAGCTTTCTTT.

In DNA, the CDR3 is TGTGCCAGCAGCTCGGGGACACCGGGACCAGGGCACACCATATATTTT. Translating gives CASSSGTPGPGHTIYF. The rearrangement joins TRBV7-9 to TRBJ1-3; the D gene is possibly TRBD1 (6 bases). Germline CDR1 is SEHNR and CDR2 is FQNEAQ (reference sequence). This CDR3 has 16 residues. The V end was cut by 4 bases, the J end by 8 bases, with 21 bases between.

The chain has TRBV5-1 and TRBJ1-6; a possible D gene is TRBD1 (6 bases). Per germline, CDR1 SGHRS and CDR2 YFSETQ. V lost 0 bases and J lost 7, with 8 bases in between. CDR3 length equals 14 residues. The CDR3 loop reads CASSLDTGNSPLHF. CDR3 coding DNA: TGCGCCAGCAGCTTGGATACAGGGAATTCACCCCTCCACTTT.

Remarks on this clone: One end of the junction does not line up with germline, which may come from a read error. The chain couples TRBV7-7 to TRBJ2-1, with 7 bases matching TRBD2. This CDR3 region has 13 residues. Per germline, CDR1 SSHAT and CDR2 FNYEAQ (reference sequence). This CDR3 is CASSLFREDEQFF. Written as DNA, the CDR3 is TGTGCTAGCAGCTTATTTCGGGAGGATGAGCAGTTCTTC.

The rearrangement uses TRBV18 and TRBJ2-1, with D possibly matching TRBD1 (5 bases). This CDR3 is built from 14 residues. The germline V gene has CDR1 KGHSH and CDR2 LQKENI. V lost 2 bases and J lost 2, with 7 bases in between. The DNA for the CDR3 is TGTGCCAGCTCACCAGACAGCACCTACAATGAGCAGTTCTTC. As protein: CASSPDSTYNEQFF. The variable domain in full, completed from reference TRBV18 and TRBJ2-1, reads NAGVMQNPRHLVRRRGQEARLRCSPMKGHSHVYWYRQLPEEGLKFMVYLQKENIIDESGMPKERFSAEFPKEGPSILRIQQVVRGDSAAYFCASSPDSTYNEQFFGPGTRLTVL.

The chain links TRBV5-1 to TRBJ1-2, with 7 bases matching TRBD1. The V gene end was trimmed by 3 bases and the J gene end by 4 bases; junction bases not matched to a gene: 12. This CDR3 is 16 amino acids long. The germline CDR1 and CDR2 sequences are SGHRS and YFSETQ. The DNA for the CDR3 is TGCGCCAGCAGCTCCACGACAGGGAAAACTATCTATGGCTACACCTTC. It translates to CASSSTTGKTIYGYTF.

The chain couples TRBV5-4 to TRBJ2-7; D unclear. Trimming shortened V by 0 bases and J by 1 base, and 14 bases separated the two germline ends. In germline, CDR1 is SGHNT, CDR2 YYREEE (reference sequence). This CDR3 is 16 amino acids long. CDR3: CASSLEVTLPSYEQYF. The CDR3 nucleotides read TGTGCCAGCAGCTTGGAGGTGACTCTACCATCCTACGAGCAGTACTTC.

In this sample, this clone turned up once. The chain joins TRBV2 to TRBJ1-2; a possible D gene is TRBD1 (6 bases). Germline-derived CDR1 and CDR2 are SNHLY and FYNNEI. V was shortened by 6 bases and J by 0 bases, with 11 bases between the two germline ends. This CDR3 is 14 amino acids long. The CDR3 DNA reads as TGTGCCAGCAGAACGTACAGGGCTAACTATGGCTACACCTTC. Residues: CASRTYRANYGYTF.

The chain combines TRBV28 with TRBJ1-1; 7 bases agree with TRBD1. The germline V gene encodes CDR1 MDHEN and CDR2 SYDVKM. The CDR3 is 13 residues long. The V and J ends lost 5 bases and 8 bases, in that order; junction bases with no gene match: 8. The CDR3 region is CASSEGARGEAFF. In DNA form, the CDR3 reads TGTGCCAGCAGTGAGGGGGCCCGGGGGGAAGCTTTCTTT.

The chain joins TRBV7-9 to TRBJ2-7; TRBD1 is a possible D gene (5 bases). CDR3 length: 15 residues. Germline V gene sequence: CDR1 SEHNR, CDR2 FQNEAQ (reference sequence). V was shortened by 3 bases and J by 0 bases, with 12 bases between the two germline ends. The DNA of the CDR3 is TGTGCCAGCAGCTTTGGGGCTGATAGCTCCTACGAGCAGTACTTC. It codes for CASSFGADSSYEQYF.

This clone was picked up one time. DNA for the CDR3: TGCGCCAGCAGCCAACACAGGGGTTCCGGGGAGCTGTTTTTT. Translating gives CASSQHRGSGELFF. V and J are TRBV4-1 and TRBJ2-2; TRBD1 aligns across 7 bases. The CDR3 has 14 residues. V trimming: 2 bases; J trimming: 6 bases; junction bases outside the gene matches: 3. Germline V gene lookup returns CDR1 MGHRA and CDR2 YSYEKL.

The genes are TRBV5-8 and TRBJ2-5; D perhaps matches TRBD2 (5 bases). The CDR3 spans 14 residues. Trimming shortened V by 1 base and J by 5 bases, and 12 bases separated the two germline ends. CDR1 SGHTS and CDR2 YDEGEE come from the germline V gene. The DNA for the CDR3 is TGTGCCAGCAGCTTGCGGCGGGTGTCGGAGACCCAGTACTTC. This gives the protein CASSLRRVSETQYF.

The chain links TRBV5-4 to TRBJ2-3, with D maybe TRBD2 (6 bases). The CDR3 consists of 14 residues. Germline CDR1 is SGHNT and CDR2 is YYREEE (reference sequence). The V gene lost 4 bases and the J gene lost 2 bases, with 11 bases spanning the gap. The CDR3 protein is CASSGTGDTDTQYF. As DNA, the CDR3 is TGTGCCAGCAGCGGTACGGGGGACACAGATACGCAGTATTTT.

The chain is built from TRBV7-2 and TRBJ1-1; 7 bases fit TRBD1. The CDR3 totals 13 residues. Germline V gene sequence: CDR1 SGHTA, CDR2 FQGNSA. V gave up 6 bases and J gave up 4 bases; unmatched junction bases: 5. The CDR3 sequence is CASSEQGTTEAFF. The CDR3 nucleotides are TGTGCCAGCAGTGAACAGGGGACCACTGAAGCTTTCTTT. Together with reference TRBV7-2 and TRBJ1-1, the CDR3 gives the full variable domain: GAGVSQSPSNKVTEKGKDVELRCDPISGHTALYWYRQSLGQGLEFLIYFQGNSAPDKSGLPSDRFSAERTGGSVSTLTIQRTQQEDSAVYLCASSEQGTTEAFFGQGTRLTVV.

This clone was picked up one time. The rearrangement links TRBV19 to TRBJ2-7, with D maybe TRBD1 (7 bases). Between the trimmed V and J ends, which lost 8 bases and 1 base, there was a span of 15 bases. Germline loops: CDR1 LNHDA, CDR2 SQIVND (reference sequence). This CDR3 comprises 14 residues. The CDR3 spells CASSQGGASYEQYF. CDR3 bases: TGTGCCAGTTCCCAGGGGGGCGCGTCCTACGAGCAGTACTTC.

The J gene is TRBJ2-2, the V gene TRBV5-1, with 7 bases matching TRBD1. CDR1 and CDR2 (germline): SGHRS, YFSETQ. The CDR3 runs to 15 residues. Unmatched junction bases numbered 1, after V lost 0 bases and J lost 2 bases. The CDR3 coding sequence is TGCGCCAGCAGCTTGGGACAGGGCAACACCGGGGAGCTGTTTTTT. The encoded protein is CASSLGQGNTGELFF.

J is TRBJ1-1 and V is TRBV11-2; TRBD1 might be the D (6 bases). This CDR3 contains 16 residues. Trimming removed 3 bases from V and 0 bases from J, with 14 bases in between. Germline CDR1 and CDR2: SGHAT and FQNNGV. The CDR3: CASSLPPGHLNTEAFF. As DNA, the CDR3 is TGTGCCAGCAGCTTGCCCCCGGGACACTTGAACACTGAAGCTTTCTTT.

The rearrangement links TRBV10-3 to TRBJ2-7, with 9 bases identical to TRBD1. V lost 5 bases to trimming and J lost 4 bases; unmatched junction nucleotides: 6. CDR3 size: 14 residues. From germline, CDR1 is ENHRY and CDR2 SYGVKD. CDR3 in amino acids: CAISTGGSGYEQYF. CDR3 in DNA: TGTGCCATCAGTACAGGGGGCTCGGGTTACGAGCAGTACTTC.

V is TRBV9 and J is TRBJ1-3; the D is unclear. CDR1 SGDLS and CDR2 YYNGEE come from the germline V gene. CDR3 length: 15 amino acids. V lost 1 base and J 0 bases, leaving 8 bases between the germline ends. The CDR3 DNA sequence: TGTGCCAGCAGCGTAACGGGGAGCTCTGGAAACACCATATATTTT. Translating gives CASSVTGSSGNTIYF.